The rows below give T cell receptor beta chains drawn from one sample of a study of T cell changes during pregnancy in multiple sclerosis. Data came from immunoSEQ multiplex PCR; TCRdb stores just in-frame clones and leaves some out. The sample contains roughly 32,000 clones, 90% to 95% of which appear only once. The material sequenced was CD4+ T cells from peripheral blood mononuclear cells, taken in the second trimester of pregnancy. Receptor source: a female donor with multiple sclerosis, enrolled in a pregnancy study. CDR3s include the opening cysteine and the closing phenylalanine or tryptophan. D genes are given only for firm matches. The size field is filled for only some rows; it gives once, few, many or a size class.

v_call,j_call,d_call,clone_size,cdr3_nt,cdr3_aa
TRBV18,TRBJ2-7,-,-,TGTGCCAGCTCACCAACCCCGGGGAGTATTTCCTACGAGCAGTACTTC,CASSPTPGSISYEQYF
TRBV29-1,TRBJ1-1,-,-,TGCAGCGTTGCGGACACCGGGTTAAGGGTCTTT,CSVADTGLRVF
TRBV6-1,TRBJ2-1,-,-,TGTGCCAGCAGTATAAGAGGTCAGCGGACCAATGAGCAGTTCTTC,CASSIRGQRTNEQFF
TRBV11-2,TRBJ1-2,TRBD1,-,TGTGCCAGCAGCCCTGGCCCGAGACAGGGAAGAAGTGGCTACACCTTC,CASSPGPRQGRSGYTF
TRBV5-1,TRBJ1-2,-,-,TGCGCCAGCAGCTTGGTAGCAGGGGAAGGCTACACCTTC,CASSLVAGEGYTF
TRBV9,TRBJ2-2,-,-,TGTGCCAGCAGCGTAGAATTGCGGGGTAGCACCGGGGAGCTGTTTTTT,CASSVELRGSTGELFF
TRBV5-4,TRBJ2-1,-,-,TGTGCCAGCAGCTACGAGACCGGGACAAAGAACAATGAGCAGTTCTTC,CASSYETGTKNNEQFF
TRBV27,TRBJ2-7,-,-,TGTGCCAGCAGTTTCTCCGGGACCTACGAGCAGTACTTC,CASSFSGTYEQYF
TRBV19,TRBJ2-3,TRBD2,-,TGTGCCAGTAGTCGGCCTAGCGGGAGGCCCACAGATACGCAGTATTTT,CASSRPSGRPTDTQYF
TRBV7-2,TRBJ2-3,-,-,TGTGCCAGCAGCTTAGTATTGCGGGATACGCAGTATTTT,CASSLVLRDTQYF
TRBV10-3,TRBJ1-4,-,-,TGTGCCATCAGTGCAGGGCTGAATGAAAAACTGTTTTTT,CAISAGLNEKLFF
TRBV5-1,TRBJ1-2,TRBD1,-,TGCGCCAGCAGCATAGCCGGGACAGGGGTCGGCTACACCTTC,CASSIAGTGVGYTF
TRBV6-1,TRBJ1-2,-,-,TGTGCCAGCAGTGACGGCAGGGGCCCTGAGGGCGGCTACACCTTC,CASSDGRGPEGGYTF
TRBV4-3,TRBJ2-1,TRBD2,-,TGCGCCAGCAGCCCCTCCACCCGGGGGGATGAGCAGTTCTTC,CASSPSTRGDEQFF
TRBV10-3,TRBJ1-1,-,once,TGTGCCATCAGTGGAAGGGGCGGGAGCGTAGAAGCTTTCTTT,CAISGRGGSVEAFF
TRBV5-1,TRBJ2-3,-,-,TGCGCCAGCAGCTTGGAGCGTCCTAGCACAGATACGCAGTATTTT,CASSLERPSTDTQYF
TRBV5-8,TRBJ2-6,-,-,TGTGCCAGCAGCCAAGACTCAACTGGGGCCAACGTCCTGACTTTC,CASSQDSTGANVLTF
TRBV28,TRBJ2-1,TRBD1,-,TGTGCCAGCAGTTTCATCCGGGGACAGGGGATCAATGAGCAGTTCTTC,CASSFIRGQGINEQFF
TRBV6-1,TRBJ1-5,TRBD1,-,TGTGCCAGCAGTGGACAGGGCCTACGGACCAATCAGCCCCAGCATTTT,CASSGQGLRTNQPQHF
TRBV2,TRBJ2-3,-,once,TGTGCCAGCAGTGACCGGGGTAGCCATGTAGATACGCAGTATTTT,CASSDRGSHVDTQYF
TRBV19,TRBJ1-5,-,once,TGTGCCAGTAGTACCCTACCTAAGCCCCAGCATTTT,CASSTLPKPQHF
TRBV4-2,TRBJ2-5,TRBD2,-,TGTGCCAGCAGCTCTGGACTAGCCGTCGAGACCCAGTACTTC,CASSSGLAVETQYF
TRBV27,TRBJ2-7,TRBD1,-,TGTGCCAGCAGGAGAAGGACAGGGGGTTACGAGCAGTACTTC,CASRRRTGGYEQYF
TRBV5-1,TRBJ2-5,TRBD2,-,TGCGCCAGCAGCTCCGGACTAGCGGTACAAGAGACCCAGTACTTC,CASSSGLAVQETQYF
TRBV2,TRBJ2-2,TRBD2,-,TGTGCCAGCAGTGAAACTAGCGGGAGGGCTACCGGGGAGCTGTTTTTT,CASSETSGRATGELFF
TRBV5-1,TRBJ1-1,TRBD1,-,TGCGCCAGCAGCCGAGATGGGACAGCGAACACTGAAGCTTTCTTT,CASSRDGTANTEAFF
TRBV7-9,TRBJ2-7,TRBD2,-,TGTGCCAGCAGCTCCCACAGGACTAGCGGGAGCGGCGAGCAGTACTTC,CASSSHRTSGSGEQYF
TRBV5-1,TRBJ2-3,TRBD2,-,TGCGCCAGCAGCTTGATGCGGGGGTTAGGTGCAGATACGCAGTATTTT,CASSLMRGLGADTQYF
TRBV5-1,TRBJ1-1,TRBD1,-,TGCGCCAGCGCGAAATTTACAGGGGATAGTCTCACTGAAGCTTTCTTT,CASAKFTGDSLTEAFF
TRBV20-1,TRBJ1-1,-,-,TGCAGTGCTAGAAGGAGCAATGAAGCTTTCTTT,CSARRSNEAFF
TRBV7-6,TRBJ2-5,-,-,TGTGCCAGCAGCCCTACGGGGGTCGGGGAGACCCAGTACTTC,CASSPTGVGETQYF
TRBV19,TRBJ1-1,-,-,TGTGCCAGTAGTATGACGGCGGCGGCGAACACTGAAGCTTTCTTT,CASSMTAAANTEAFF
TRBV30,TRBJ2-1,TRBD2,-,TGTGCCTGGAGACTAGCGGGATTTTACAATGAGCAGTTCTTC,CAWRLAGFYNEQFF
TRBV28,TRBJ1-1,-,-,TGTGCCAGCAGTTTATCCGGGGTCACTGAAGCTTTCTTT,CASSLSGVTEAFF
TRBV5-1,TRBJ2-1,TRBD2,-,TGCGCCAGCAGCTTAATCAGCGGGGGGTACAATGAGCAGTTCTTC,CASSLISGGYNEQFF
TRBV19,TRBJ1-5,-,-,TGTGCCAGTGTAGACAGGTTCTATAGCAATCAGCCCCAGCATTTT,CASVDRFYSNQPQHF
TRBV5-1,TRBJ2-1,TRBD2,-,TGCGCCAGCAGCCACGGACTAGCGGGAGTTGAGCAGTTCTTC,CASSHGLAGVEQFF
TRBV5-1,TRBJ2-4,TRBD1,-,TGCGCCAGCAGCTTTATCGGGACAGGGGGCGAAAACATTCAGTACTTC,CASSFIGTGGENIQYF
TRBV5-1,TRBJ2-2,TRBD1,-,TGCGCCAGCAGCCCCCTATTGGGGACAGGGTTGGCCGGGGAGCTGTTTTTT,CASSPLLGTGLAGELFF
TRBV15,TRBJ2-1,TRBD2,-,TGTGCCACCAGCAGAGATATGACTAGCGGGACGGTAAGGGATGAGCAGTTCTTC,CATSRDMTSGTVRDEQFF
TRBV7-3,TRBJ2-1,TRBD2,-,TGTGCCAGCAGCTTAACCCTCGGGACTAGTCTGTGGAATGAGCAGTTCTTC,CASSLTLGTSLWNEQFF
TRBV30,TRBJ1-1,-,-,TGTGCCTGGAAGACGTCGTTAGGGGGTACTGAAGCTTTCTTT,CAWKTSLGGTEAFF
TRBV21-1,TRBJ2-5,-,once,TGTGCCAGCAGCAAAGTTCGCCAAGAGACCCAGTACTTC,CASSKVRQETQYF